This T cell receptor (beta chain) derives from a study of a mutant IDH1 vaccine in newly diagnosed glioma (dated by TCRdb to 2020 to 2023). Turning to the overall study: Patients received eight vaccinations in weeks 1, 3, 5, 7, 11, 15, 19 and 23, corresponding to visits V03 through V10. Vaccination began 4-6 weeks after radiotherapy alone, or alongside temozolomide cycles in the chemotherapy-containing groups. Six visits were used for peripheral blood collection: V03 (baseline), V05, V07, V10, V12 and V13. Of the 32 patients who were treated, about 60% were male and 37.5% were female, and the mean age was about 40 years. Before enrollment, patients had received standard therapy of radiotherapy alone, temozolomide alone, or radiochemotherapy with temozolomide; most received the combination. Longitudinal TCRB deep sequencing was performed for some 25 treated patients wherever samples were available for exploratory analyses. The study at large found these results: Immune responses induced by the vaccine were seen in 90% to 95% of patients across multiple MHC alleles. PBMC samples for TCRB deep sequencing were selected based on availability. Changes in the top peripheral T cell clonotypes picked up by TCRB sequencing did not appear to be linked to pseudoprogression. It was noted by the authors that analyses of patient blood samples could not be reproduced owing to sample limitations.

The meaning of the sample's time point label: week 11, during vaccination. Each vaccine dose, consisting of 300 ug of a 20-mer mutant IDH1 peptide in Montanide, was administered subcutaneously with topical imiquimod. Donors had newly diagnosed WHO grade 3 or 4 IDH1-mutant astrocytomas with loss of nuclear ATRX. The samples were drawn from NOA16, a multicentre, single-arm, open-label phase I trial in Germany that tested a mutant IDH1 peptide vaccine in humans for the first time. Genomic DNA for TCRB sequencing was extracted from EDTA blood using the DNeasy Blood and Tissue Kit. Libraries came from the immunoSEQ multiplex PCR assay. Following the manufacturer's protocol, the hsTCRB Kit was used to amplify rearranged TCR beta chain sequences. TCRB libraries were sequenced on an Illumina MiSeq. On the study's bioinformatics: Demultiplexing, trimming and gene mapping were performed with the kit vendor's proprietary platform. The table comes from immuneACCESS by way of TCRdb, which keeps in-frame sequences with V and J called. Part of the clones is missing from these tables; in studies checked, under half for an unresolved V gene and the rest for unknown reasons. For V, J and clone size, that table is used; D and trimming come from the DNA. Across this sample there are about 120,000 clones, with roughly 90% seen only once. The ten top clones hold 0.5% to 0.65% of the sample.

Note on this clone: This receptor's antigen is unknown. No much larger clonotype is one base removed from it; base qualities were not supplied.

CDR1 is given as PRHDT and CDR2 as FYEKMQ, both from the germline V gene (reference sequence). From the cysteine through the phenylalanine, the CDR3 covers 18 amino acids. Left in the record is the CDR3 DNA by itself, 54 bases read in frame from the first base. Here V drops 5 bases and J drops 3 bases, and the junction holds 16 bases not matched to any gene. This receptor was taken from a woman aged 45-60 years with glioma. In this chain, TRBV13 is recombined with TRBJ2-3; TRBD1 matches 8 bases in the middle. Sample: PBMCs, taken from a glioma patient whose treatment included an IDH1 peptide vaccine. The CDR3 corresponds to CASSGQGGQGAITDTQYF. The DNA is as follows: TGTGCCAGCAGCGGCCAAGGGGGGCAGGGGGCAATTACAGATACGCAGTATTTT.